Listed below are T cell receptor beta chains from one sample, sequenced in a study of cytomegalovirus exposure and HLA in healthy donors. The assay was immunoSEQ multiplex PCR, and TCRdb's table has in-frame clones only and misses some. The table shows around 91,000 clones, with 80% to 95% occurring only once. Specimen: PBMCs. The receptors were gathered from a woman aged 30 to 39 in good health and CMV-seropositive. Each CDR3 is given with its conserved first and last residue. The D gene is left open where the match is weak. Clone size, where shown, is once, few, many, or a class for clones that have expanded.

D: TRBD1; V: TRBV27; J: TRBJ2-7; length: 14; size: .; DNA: TGTGCCAGCGCCGGGGACAGGAGACACTACGAGCAGTACTTC; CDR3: CASAGDRRHYEQYF
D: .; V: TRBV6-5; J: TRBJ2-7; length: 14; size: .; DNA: TGTGCCAGCAACAAAGGTGGACTTTTCCACGAGCAGTACTTC; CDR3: CASNKGGLFHEQYF
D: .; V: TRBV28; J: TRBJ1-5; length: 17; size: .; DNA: TGTGCCAGCAGTCGACCCCCTTGGAGAGGGCAAAATCAGCCCCAGCATTTT; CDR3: CASSRPPWRGQNQPQHF
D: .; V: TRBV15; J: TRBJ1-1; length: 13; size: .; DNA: TGTGCCACCAGCAGAACGGAAGCAGGGAGGGCTTTCTTT; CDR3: CATSRTEAGRAFF
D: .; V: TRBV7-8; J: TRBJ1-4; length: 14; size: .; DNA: TGTGCCAGCAGCCCTCGACAGGAATACGAAAAACTGTTTTTT; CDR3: CASSPRQEYEKLFF
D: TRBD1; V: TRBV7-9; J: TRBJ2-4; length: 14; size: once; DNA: TGTGCCAGCAGCCGTGGACAGGGTGGGAACATTCAGTACTTC; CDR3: CASSRGQGGNIQYF
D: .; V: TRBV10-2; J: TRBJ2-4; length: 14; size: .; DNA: TGCGCCAGCAGTGGGCAGGGTGCCAAAAACATTCAGTACTTC; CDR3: CASSGQGAKNIQYF
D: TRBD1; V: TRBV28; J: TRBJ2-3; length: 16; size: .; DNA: TGTGCCAGCAGTTTACCAGGACAGGGTGGCACAGATACGCAGTATTTT; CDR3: CASSLPGQGGTDTQYF
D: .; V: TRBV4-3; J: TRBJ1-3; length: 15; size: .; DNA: TGCGCCAGCAGCCAAGATCACCGGGTTGGAAACACCATATATTTT; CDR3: CASSQDHRVGNTIYF
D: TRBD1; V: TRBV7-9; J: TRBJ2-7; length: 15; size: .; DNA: TGTGCCAGCAGCTCGCTTCGACAGGGGACTCACGAGCAGTACTTC; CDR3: CASSSLRQGTHEQYF
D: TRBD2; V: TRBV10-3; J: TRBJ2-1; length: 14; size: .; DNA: TGTGCCATCAGTGAGGGGACTAGCGGCAATGAGCAGTTCTTC; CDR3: CAISEGTSGNEQFF
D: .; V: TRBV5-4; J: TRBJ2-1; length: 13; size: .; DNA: TGTGCCAGCAGCTTGACCCGGAGGAATGAGCAGTTCTTC; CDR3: CASSLTRRNEQFF
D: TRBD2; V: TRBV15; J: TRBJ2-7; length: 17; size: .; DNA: TGTGCCACCAGCAGGGTTTCTGGAACTAGCGGGCTCTACGAGCAGTACTTC; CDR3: CATSRVSGTSGLYEQYF
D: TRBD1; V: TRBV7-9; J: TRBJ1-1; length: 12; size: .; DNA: TGTGCCAGCAGCTACGGGACAGCTGAAGCTTTCTTT; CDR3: CASSYGTAEAFF
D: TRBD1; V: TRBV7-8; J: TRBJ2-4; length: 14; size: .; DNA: TGTGCCAACCCCCAGGGGGAAAACAAAAACATTCAGTACTTC; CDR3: CANPQGENKNIQYF
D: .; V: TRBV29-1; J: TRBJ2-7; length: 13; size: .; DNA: TGCAGCGTTGAAATTGTCCAGGGCTACGAGCAGTACTTC; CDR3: CSVEIVQGYEQYF
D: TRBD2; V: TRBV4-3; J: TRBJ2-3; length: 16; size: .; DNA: TGCGCCAGCAGCCAAGGACTAGCGGCTAACACAGATACGCAGTATTTT; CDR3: CASSQGLAANTDTQYF
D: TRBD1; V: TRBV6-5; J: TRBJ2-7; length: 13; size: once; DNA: TGTGCCAGCAGACGGACAGGGAGCTACGAGCAGTACTTC; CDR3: CASRRTGSYEQYF
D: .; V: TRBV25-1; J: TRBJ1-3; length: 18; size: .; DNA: TGTGCCAGCAGTGGCTGGGTCACTTTCGACTTCTCTGGAAACACCATATATTTT; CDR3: CASSGWVTFDFSGNTIYF
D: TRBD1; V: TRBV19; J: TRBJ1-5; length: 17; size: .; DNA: TGTGCCAGTAGTATAGACCGGACAGGGGGAGGTAGGGAGCCCCAGCATTTT; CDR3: CASSIDRTGGGREPQHF
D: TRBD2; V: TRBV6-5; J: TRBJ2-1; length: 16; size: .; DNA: TGTGCCAGCAGTTACTCTCTAGCGGGAGGGTTGAATGAGCAGTTCTTC; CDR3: CASSYSLAGGLNEQFF
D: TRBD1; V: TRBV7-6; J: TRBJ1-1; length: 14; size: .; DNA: TGTGCCAGCAGCACAGGACAGGGAGGCACTGAAGCTTTCTTT; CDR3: CASSTGQGGTEAFF
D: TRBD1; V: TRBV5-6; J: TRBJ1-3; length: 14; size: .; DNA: TGTGCCAGCAGCTTGGTGGGACAGGGTAACACCATATATTTT; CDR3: CASSLVGQGNTIYF
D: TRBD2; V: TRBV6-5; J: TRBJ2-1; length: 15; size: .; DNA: TGTGCCAGCAGTCAATCCGGGACTAGGCGCAATGAGCAGTTCTTC; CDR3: CASSQSGTRRNEQFF
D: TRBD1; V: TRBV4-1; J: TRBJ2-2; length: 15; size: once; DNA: TGCGCCAGCAGCCAGCCACAGGGGTACACCGGGGAGCTGTTTTTT; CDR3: CASSQPQGYTGELFF
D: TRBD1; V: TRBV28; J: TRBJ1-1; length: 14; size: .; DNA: TGTGCCAGCAGTTTCCAGGGGGCGAGTACTGAAGCTTTCTTT; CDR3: CASSFQGASTEAFF
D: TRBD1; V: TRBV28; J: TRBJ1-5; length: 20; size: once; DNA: TGTGCCAGCAGTTTAAAAAGGTGGACAGGGTCGGTTGTACGCAATCAGCCCCAGCATTTT; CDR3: CASSLKRWTGSVVRNQPQHF
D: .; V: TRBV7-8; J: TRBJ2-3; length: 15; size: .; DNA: TGTGCCAGCAGCCCCCAGGCAGGCTACACAGATACGCAGTATTTT; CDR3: CASSPQAGYTDTQYF
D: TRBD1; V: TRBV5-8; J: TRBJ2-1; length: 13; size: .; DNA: TGTGCCAGCAGCCCGGACAGGGCCCCTGAGCAGTTCTTC; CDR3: CASSPDRAPEQFF
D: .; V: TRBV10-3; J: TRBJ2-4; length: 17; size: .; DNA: TGTGCCATCACTGACTGCGGGGCAGAGGTTGCCAAAAACATTCAGTACTTC; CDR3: CAITDCGAEVAKNIQYF
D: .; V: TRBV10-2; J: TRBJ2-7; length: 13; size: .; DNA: TGCGCCAGCAACCCTTACGGGGACTACGAGCAGTACTTC; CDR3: CASNPYGDYEQYF
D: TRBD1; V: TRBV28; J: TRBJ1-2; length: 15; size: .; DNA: TGTGCCAGCAGTTACACAGGGGGCGGGGTCTATGGCTACACCTTC; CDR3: CASSYTGGGVYGYTF
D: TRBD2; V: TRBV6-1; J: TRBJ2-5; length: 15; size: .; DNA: TGTGCCAGCAGTGAACTCACGGGGGGGGTAGAGACCCAGTACTTC; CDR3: CASSELTGGVETQYF
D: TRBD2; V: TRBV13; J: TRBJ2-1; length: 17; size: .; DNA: TGTGCCAGCAGCCCGAGGAGGGAGCGGGAGAAATACAATGAGCAGTTCTTC; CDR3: CASSPRREREKYNEQFF
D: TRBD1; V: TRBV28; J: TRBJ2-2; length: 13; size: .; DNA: TGTGCCAGCCAAACAGGGGACACCGGGGAGCTGTTTTTT; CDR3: CASQTGDTGELFF
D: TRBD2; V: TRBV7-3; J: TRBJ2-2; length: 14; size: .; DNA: TGTGCCAGCAGCCAGGGACTAAATACCGGGGAGCTGTTTTTT; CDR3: CASSQGLNTGELFF
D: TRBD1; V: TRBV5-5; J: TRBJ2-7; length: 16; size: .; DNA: TGTGCCAGCAGCTCCTTGTTAGGACAGGAGCTGTACGAGCAGTACTTC; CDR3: CASSSLLGQELYEQYF
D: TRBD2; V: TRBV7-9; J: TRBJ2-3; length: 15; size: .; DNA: TGTGCCAGCAGCCCAACTAGCGGTCGCACAGATACGCAGTATTTT; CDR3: CASSPTSGRTDTQYF
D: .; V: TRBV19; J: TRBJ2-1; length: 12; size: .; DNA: TGTGCCAGTACGGGGGAGTACAATGAGCAGTTCTTC; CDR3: CASTGEYNEQFF
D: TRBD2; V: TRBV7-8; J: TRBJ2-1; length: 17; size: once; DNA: TGTGCCAGCAGCTTAGCCCGGACTAGCGAAGCCTACAATGAGCAGTTCTTC; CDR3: CASSLARTSEAYNEQFF
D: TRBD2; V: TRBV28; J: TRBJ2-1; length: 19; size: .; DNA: TGTGCCAGCAGCCTAGCTCTAGCGGGTAATCCTGGCTCCTACAATGAGCAGTTCTTC; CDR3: CASSLALAGNPGSYNEQFF
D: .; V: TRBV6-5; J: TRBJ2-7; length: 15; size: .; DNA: TGTGCCAGCAGCAAAGGCGTACAGAGCCCCTACGAGCAGTACTTC; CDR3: CASSKGVQSPYEQYF
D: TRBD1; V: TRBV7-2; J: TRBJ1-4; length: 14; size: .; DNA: TGTGCCAGCAGCTTGGACAGGGGGCGTGAAAAACTGTTTTTT; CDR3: CASSLDRGREKLFF
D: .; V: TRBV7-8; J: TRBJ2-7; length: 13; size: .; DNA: TGTGCCAGCAGCTTGCAGGGTGGCTACGAGCAGTACTTC; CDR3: CASSLQGGYEQYF
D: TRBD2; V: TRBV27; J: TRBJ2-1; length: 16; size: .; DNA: TGTGCCAGCAGTGTAAATAGCGGGGATATTTACAATGAGCAGTTCTTC; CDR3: CASSVNSGDIYNEQFF
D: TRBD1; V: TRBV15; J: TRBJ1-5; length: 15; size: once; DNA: TGTGCCACCAGCTCCTACAGGGGCCGCCATCAGCCCCAGCATTTT; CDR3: CATSSYRGRHQPQHF
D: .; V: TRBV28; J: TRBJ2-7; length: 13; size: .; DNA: TGTGCCAGCAGTGCATACACCTCCTACGAGCAGTACTTC; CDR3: CASSAYTSYEQYF
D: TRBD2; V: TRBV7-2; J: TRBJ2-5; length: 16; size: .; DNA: TGTGCCAGCAGGCGTGTAGCGGGAGGGCCGAGAGAGACCCAGTACTTC; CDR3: CASRRVAGGPRETQYF
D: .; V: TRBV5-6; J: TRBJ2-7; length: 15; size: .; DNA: TGTGCCAGCGAGGGCCTACAGGGAACCAGGTACGAGCAGTACTTC; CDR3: CASEGLQGTRYEQYF
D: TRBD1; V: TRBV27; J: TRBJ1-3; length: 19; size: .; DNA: TGTGCCAGCAGTTTATGGGCCCCCACAGGGGGGCCCTCTGGAAACACCATATATTTT; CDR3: CASSLWAPTGGPSGNTIYF
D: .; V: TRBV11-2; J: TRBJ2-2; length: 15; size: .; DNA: TGTGCCAGCAGCTTAGTTCCGGGGGTCACCGGGGAGCTGTTTTTT; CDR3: CASSLVPGVTGELFF
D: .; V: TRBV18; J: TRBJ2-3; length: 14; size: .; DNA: TGTGCCAGCTCACCAGGGCGCAGCACAGATACGCAGTATTTT; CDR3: CASSPGRSTDTQYF
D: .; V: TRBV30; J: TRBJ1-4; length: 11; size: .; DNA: TGTGCCTGGAGTGAGAGAGAAAAACTGTTTTTT; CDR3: CAWSEREKLFF
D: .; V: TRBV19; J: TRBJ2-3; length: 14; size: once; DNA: TGTGCCAGTAGGGCCCTAGACTTCACAGATACGCAGTATTTT; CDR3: CASRALDFTDTQYF
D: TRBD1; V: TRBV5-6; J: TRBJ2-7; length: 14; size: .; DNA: TGTGCCAGCAGCTCCCGGACAGGTACCGCTCAGCAGTACTTC; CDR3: CASSSRTGTAQQYF
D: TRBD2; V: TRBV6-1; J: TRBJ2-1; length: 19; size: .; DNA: TGTGCCAGCAGTGAACGACCGATGATTGGGACTAGGAACTACAATGAGCAGTTCTTC; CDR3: CASSERPMIGTRNYNEQFF
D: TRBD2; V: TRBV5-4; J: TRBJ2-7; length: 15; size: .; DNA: TGTGCCAGCAGCTCGCTAGCGGGAGGACGATACGAGCAGTACTTC; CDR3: CASSSLAGGRYEQYF
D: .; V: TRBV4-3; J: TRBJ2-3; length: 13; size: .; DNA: TGCGCCAGCAGCCAAGATCGTGGGCTTATGCAGTATTTT; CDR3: CASSQDRGLMQYF
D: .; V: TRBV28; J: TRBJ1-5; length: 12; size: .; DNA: TGTGCCAGCAACCAGGGTGTGCAGCCCCAGCATTTT; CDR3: CASNQGVQPQHF